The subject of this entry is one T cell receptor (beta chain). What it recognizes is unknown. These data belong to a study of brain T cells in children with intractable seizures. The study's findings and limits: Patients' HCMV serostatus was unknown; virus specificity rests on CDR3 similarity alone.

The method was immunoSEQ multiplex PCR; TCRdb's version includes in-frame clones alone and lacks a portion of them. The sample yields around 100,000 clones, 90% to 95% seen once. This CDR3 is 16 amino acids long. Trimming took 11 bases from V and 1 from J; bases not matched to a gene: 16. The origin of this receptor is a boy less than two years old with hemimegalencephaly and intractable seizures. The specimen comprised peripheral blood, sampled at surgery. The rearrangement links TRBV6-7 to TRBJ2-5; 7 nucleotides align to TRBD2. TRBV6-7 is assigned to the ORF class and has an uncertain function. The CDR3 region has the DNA TGTGCCGCACTAAAAGTAGCGGGCAGGTTCCAAGAGACCCAGTACTTC. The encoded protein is CAALKVAGRFQETQYF.